The text below deals with one T cell receptor (beta chain). Its antigen remains unknown. Germline CDR1 and CDR2: DFQATT and SNEGSKA (reference sequence). V lost 3 bases and J 1 base, leaving 12 bases between the germline ends. The CDR3 is 14 residues long. The data were obtained in a study of T cell responses to AZD1222 COVID-19 vaccine. At the level of the study: Second-dose intervals near 4 or 12 weeks were combined. Study findings and constraints: Dominant CD4 TCR responses targeted spike regions 160-218 and 743-854. Nearly half of spike-specific TCRs reportedly go after variant regions that carry no mutations.

Using immunoSEQ multiplex PCR, the repertoire was profiled, and TCRdb retains in-frame clones only, with some absent. The sample consists of around 250,000 clones, 85% to 95% of them appearing once. The sequenced sample was peripheral blood, obtained on day 0 of AZD1222 vaccination. This sequence was found in an adult in good health. This chain connects TRBV20-1 to TRBJ1-2, with D hard to call. DNA for the CDR3: TGCAGTGCTAGTAGGGCACTCGATAACTATGGCTACACCTTC. Its translation: CSASRALDNYGYTF.